One and the same sample provided the 19 T cell receptor beta chains below, sequenced in a study of early T cells in non-severe SARS-CoV-2 infection. TCRdb processed the 5' RACE reads anew with MiXCR; each CDR3 protein has one entry. Of approximately 22,000 distinct CDR3 sequences detected, approximately 5.7% appear once; the ten largest clones hold about 14%. Sequencing was performed on whole blood, taken at baseline. The receptors were sampled from an adult who was a healthcare worker with PCR-confirmed SARS-CoV-2 infection or an uninfected control (not recorded which).

This clonotype has more than one count but fewer than ten. The rearrangement links TRBV2 to TRBJ2-5; tentatively, D is TRBD1 (7 bases). Germline V gene lookup returns CDR1 SNHLY and CDR2 FYNNEI. Trimming stripped 5 bases from V and 5 bases from J, with 12 bases between. The CDR3 is made up of 13 amino acids. The CDR3 DNA sequence: TGTGCCAGCAGTAGGGACAGCGGGGAGACCCAGTACTTC. Its protein product is CASSRDSGETQYF.

This clonotype was seen repeatedly, ten times or more. This rearrangement joins TRBV29-1 to TRBJ2-7; the D gene is possibly TRBD1 (6 bases). CDR1 is SQVTM and CDR2 is ANQGSEA in the germline V gene. CDR3 length equals 11 residues. V lost 4 bases to trimming and J lost 3 bases, with 7 bases between them. Written as DNA, the CDR3 is TGCAGCGTTGGAGGGGGCTACGAGCAGTACTTC. This codes for CSVGGGYEQYF.

This clonotype was seen ten or more times. The V call is TRBV20-1, the J call TRBJ2-1, with TRBD2 matching over 15 bases. J gave up 9 bases and V 6 bases, and 3 bases lay outside the gene matches. In germline, CDR1 is DFQATT, CDR2 SNEGSKA (reference sequence). The CDR3 extends over 13 amino acids. CDR3 sequence (DNA): TGCAGTGCAGGGACTAGCGGGGGGAGTGAGCAGTTCTTC. It codes for CSAGTSGGSEQFF.

The chain combines TRBV29-1 with TRBJ1-4; D is undetermined. Trimming stripped 7 bases from V and 0 bases from J, with 9 bases between. Germline V gene lookup returns CDR1 SQVTM and CDR2 ANQGSEA. The CDR3 has 13 amino acids. This CDR3 is CSASLATNEKLFF. For the CDR3, the DNA is TGCAGCGCTTCCCTTGCAACTAATGAAAAACTGTTTTTT.

This clonotype is judged medium-sized (0.01 to 0.1%). The rearrangement uses TRBV7-2 and TRBJ1-1; D gene unclear. This CDR3 has 14 amino acids. Germline CDR1 and CDR2: SGHTA and FQGNSA. The V gene lost 2 bases and the J gene lost 2 bases, with 9 bases spanning the gap. In nucleotides, the CDR3 is TGTGCCAGCAGCTTATTCTCGGAAAACACTGAAGCTTTCTTT. Encoded protein: CASSLFSENTEAFF.

The table lists this clonotype with a few counts. The chain carries TRBV11-3 and TRBJ2-3; D could derive from TRBD1 or TRBD2 (7 bases each). Germline CDR1 reads SGHNT; CDR2 reads YENEEA. Deletions cut 5 bases from V and 0 bases from J, with 15 bases between. The CDR3 has 16 residues. Here the CDR3 reads CASSPGGDTSTDTQYF. The CDR3 DNA follows: TGTGCCAGCAGCCCAGGGGGGGATACTAGCACAGATACGCAGTATTTT.

This clonotype was counted many times. The chain joins TRBV12-3 or TRBV12-4 to TRBJ2-7; tentatively, D is TRBD1 (6 bases). V lost 3 bases to trimming and J lost 4 bases, with 16 bases between them. This CDR3 contains 15 residues. DNA of the CDR3: TGTGCCAGCAGTTTGATTTTAGGACAGAATTACGAGCAGTACTTC. Amino acid sequence: CASSLILGQNYEQYF.

This clonotype was detected many times. The V call is TRBV18, the J call TRBJ2-7, with D hard to call. CDR1 is KGHSH, CDR2 LQKENI, per germline. The CDR3 is 13 residues long. Trimming pared 4 bases from V and 2 bases from J, leaving 9 bases between. CDR3 amino acids: CASSRDTAYEQYF. CDR3 sequence (DNA): TGTGCCAGCTCACGAGACACCGCCTACGAGCAGTACTTC.

This clonotype has at least ten counts. CDR3 bases: TGTGCCAGCAGCTTCGCAATCCCAGCAGGCGAGCAGTACTTC. It is translated as CASSFAIPAGEQYF. The rearrangement joins TRBV7-2 to TRBJ2-7; D ambiguous. V lost 3 bases and J lost 6, with 15 bases in between. CDR3 size: 14 residues. Germline CDR1 and CDR2: SGHTA and FQGNSA.

This clonotype was counted between two and nine times. The V and J genes are TRBV6-2 or TRBV6-3 and TRBJ2-7; D possibly corresponds to TRBD2 (5 bases). With 3 bases removed from V and 0 bases from J, the gap between germline ends came to 9 bases. Germline V gives CDR1 MNHEY, CDR2 SVGEGT. The CDR3 runs 14 residues. The CDR3 region is CASSYAGFSYEQYF. CDR3 nucleotide sequence: TGTGCCAGCAGTTATGCGGGCTTCTCCTACGAGCAGTACTTC.

This clonotype has more than one count but fewer than ten. At one end, the junction sequence differs from germline, possibly due to a read error. V is TRBV11-2 and J is TRBJ2-3; D not certain. Germline CDR1 and CDR2: SGHAT and FQNNGV. The CDR3 is 14 amino acids. The CDR3 region has the DNA TGTGTCAGCAGCCCCGGGTCATCCACAGATACGCAGTATTTT. Protein product: CVSSPGSSTDTQYF.

By frequency in the sample, this clonotype is medium-sized. This chain connects TRBV7-2 to TRBJ1-6; D gene uncertain. The CDR3 length is 16 residues. Germline V lookup: CDR1 SGHTA, CDR2 FQGNSA. Trimming left V 3 bases short and J 9 bases short, with 18 bases between. This CDR3 reads CASSFYGLTSGSPLHF. As DNA, the CDR3 is TGTGCCAGCAGCTTCTACGGCCTGACCTCTGGTTCACCCCTCCACTTT.

This clonotype has a handful of counts. The V gene is TRBV7-9, the J gene TRBJ1-2; D unresolved. Trimming shortened V by 2 bases and J by 0 bases, and 16 bases separated the two germline ends. CDR1 and CDR2 (germline): SEHNR, FQNEAQ (reference sequence). The CDR3 is made up of 17 amino acids. CDR3 loop: CASSLSAGSSSNYGYTF. The CDR3 DNA sequence: TGTGCCAGCAGCTTATCGGCAGGCTCCTCGTCTAACTATGGCTACACCTTC. Filled out from reference TRBV7-9 and TRBJ1-2, the complete variable domain reads DTGVSQNPRHKITKRGQNVTFRCDPISEHNRLYWYRQTLGQGPEFLTYFQNEAQLEKSRLLSDRFSAERPKGSFSTLEIQRTEQGDSAMYLCASSLSAGSSSNYGYTFGSGTRLTVV.

This clonotype showed up many times. The gene calls are TRBV2 and TRBJ2-3, with 8 bases aligning to TRBD2. There are 18 residues in the CDR3. The ends lost 2 bases at V and 5 bases at J; junction bases unmatched: 15. Germline CDR1 SNHLY, CDR2 FYNNEI. CDR3 in DNA: TGTGCCAGCAGTGAAAGTTTGGGCAGCGGGGGAGGTCAAGATACGCAGTATTTT. It encodes CASSESLGSGGGQDTQYF.

This rearrangement joins TRBV5-1 to TRBJ2-7; 11 positions match TRBD1. The V and J ends lost 4 bases and 0 bases, in that order; junction bases with no gene match: 3. CDR1 SGHRS and CDR2 YFSETQ come from the germline V gene. The CDR3 totals 15 residues. DNA for the CDR3: TGCGCCAGCAGCCCGGGGACAGGGGGCTCCTACGAGCAGTACTTC. This translates into CASSPGTGGSYEQYF.

By proportion, this clonotype is medium-sized. V gene TRBV4-2 combines with J gene TRBJ1-5, with D tentatively TRBD1 (5 bases). The V end was cut by 0 bases, the J end by 5 bases, with 11 bases between. The CDR3 loop spans 15 amino acids. Germline CDR1 LGHNA, CDR2 YNFKEQ. CDR3 amino acids: CASSQDRRGDQPQHF. CDR3 DNA sequence: TGTGCCAGCAGCCAAGATCGGCGGGGCGATCAGCCCCAGCATTTT.

The chain joins TRBV2 to TRBJ1-5, with a tentative D call TRBD1 (6 bases). CDR3 length: 17 residues. The germline V gene has CDR1 SNHLY and CDR2 FYNNEI. The V end lost 6 bases, the J end lost 5 bases, and 23 bases lay between the germline ends. CDR3 amino acids: CASRPHRGGRGYQPQHF. As DNA, the CDR3 is TGTGCCAGCAGACCCCACCGAGGGGGTAGGGGATATCAGCCCCAGCATTTT.

The chain links TRBV12-3 or TRBV12-4 to TRBJ1-2; D gene uncertain. V gave up 2 bases and J gave up 0 bases, with 4 bases separating them. This CDR3 spans 13 amino acids. In DNA form, the CDR3 reads TGTGCCAGCAGTTTACCCCCTAACTATGGCTACACCTTC. Residues: CASSLPPNYGYTF.

This clonotype was recorded at least ten times. This chain joins TRBV7-9 and TRBJ1-5, with no clear D. The CDR3 runs 14 residues. V lost 5 bases and J lost 5, with 13 bases in between. CDR1 is SEHNR, CDR2 FQNEAQ, per germline (reference sequence). The CDR3 loop reads CASSRAVGYQPQHF. For the CDR3, the DNA is TGTGCCAGCAGCAGAGCGGTGGGGTATCAGCCCCAGCATTTT.